This T cell receptor (beta chain) emerged from a study of shared clonotypes between healthy human individuals. Whole-study results and caveats: Tissues were not sampled, only blood, and their repertoires likely differ.

Measured with immunoSEQ multiplex PCR; TCRdb has only the in-frame clones, and not every one. The table has a few million clones, approximately 95% seen once; the top ten hold 0.39%. Germline CDR1 is MDHEN and CDR2 is SYDVKM. This CDR3 has 15 amino acids. V shed 6 bases and J 7 bases; nucleotides not matched to a gene: 13. Notes on this clone: Its specificity is not known.

The origin of this receptor is a man between 18 and 35 years old in good health. Some clones in this sample may be carry-over from other donors' samples. The sample comprised naive CD4+ T cells from PBMCs. Subset of the sample: CD45RA+ positively selected. The V gene is TRBV28, the J gene TRBJ2-7; 9 bases match TRBD1. The CDR3 sequence: CASSRGTGYRGEQYF. CDR3 coding DNA: TGTGCCAGCAGCCGAGGGACAGGGTATCGGGGAGAGCAGTACTTC.